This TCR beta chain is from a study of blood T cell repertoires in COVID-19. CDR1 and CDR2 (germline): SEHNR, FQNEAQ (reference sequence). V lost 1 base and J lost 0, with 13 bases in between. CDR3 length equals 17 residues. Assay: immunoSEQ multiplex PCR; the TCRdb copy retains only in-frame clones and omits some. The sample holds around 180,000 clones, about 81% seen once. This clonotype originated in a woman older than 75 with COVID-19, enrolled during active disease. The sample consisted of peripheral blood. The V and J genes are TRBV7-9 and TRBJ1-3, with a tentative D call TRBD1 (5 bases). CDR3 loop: CASSLGSGESSGNTIYF. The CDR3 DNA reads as TGTGCCAGCAGCTTAGGGTCGGGGGAGTCCTCTGGAAACACCATATATTTT.